These 26 T cell receptor beta chains were sequenced from one sample in a study of T-cell reconstitution after alpha-beta-depleted transplantation in children. TCRbeta library construction was performed incorporating unique molecular identifiers. TCRdb reprocessed the PCR reads via MiXCR and lists one record per CDR3 protein. This repertoire shows fewer than 25,000 distinct CDR3 sequences, approximately 10% found once; its top ten account for roughly a quarter. The sequences come from PBMCs from the stem cell graft donor, collected from the stem cell graft. The source of these receptors is a human donor who donated a stem cell graft to a child with chronic granulomatous disease.

This clonotype is medium-sized (0.01 to 0.1%) in the sample. The CDR3 loop is CASSAPRQASYNEQFF. The CDR3, as DNA: TGTGCCAGCAGCGCGCCTAGACAGGCCTCCTACAATGAGCAGTTCTTC. The rearrangement joins TRBV7-8 to TRBJ2-1; weak D call: TRBD1 (6 bases). The CDR3 runs 16 residues. The germline V and J ends were trimmed by 5 bases and 0 bases, with 14 bases remaining between them. Germline CDR1 SGHVS, CDR2 FQNEAQ.

The chain couples TRBV7-6 to TRBJ2-7; D call uncertain. The CDR3 is made up of 14 amino acids. Germline CDR1 is SGHVS and CDR2 is FNYEAQ. Trimming shortened V by 1 base and J by 5 bases, and 12 bases separated the two germline ends. The CDR3 is CASSLEAVGHEQYF. CDR3 nucleotides: TGTGCCAGCAGCTTAGAGGCAGTGGGCCACGAGCAGTACTTC.

This clonotype showed up just a few times. Being one base from a much bigger clone, this may be a read error. The chain employs TRBV25-1 and TRBJ2-6; 7 nucleotides align to TRBD2. CDR3 length equals 16 residues. Germline CDR1 is MGHDK and CDR2 is SYGVNS. Written as DNA, the CDR3 is TGTGCCAGCAGTGATCTGGGGGGGTCTGGGGCCAACGGCCTGACTTTC. It is translated as CASSDLGGSGANGLTF.

This clonotype occurred many times. J is TRBJ1-2 and V is TRBV29-1, with 7 bases lining up with TRBD1. V trimming: 4 bases; J trimming: 6 bases; junction bases outside the gene matches: 2. The CDR3 runs to 11 residues. CDR1 is SQVTM and CDR2 is ANQGSEA in the germline V gene. The CDR3 loop reads CSVGQGDGYTF. In DNA, the CDR3 is TGCAGCGTTGGACAGGGCGATGGCTACACCTTC. Full variable domain (outside the CDR3, taken from reference TRBV29-1 and TRBJ1-2): SAVISQKPSRDICQRGTSLTIQCQVDSQVTMMFWYRQQPGQSLTLIATANQGSEATYESGFVIDKFPISRPNLTFSTLTVSNMSPEDSSIYLCSVGQGDGYTFGSGTRLTVV.

The sample holds many counts of this clonotype. The chain links TRBV7-2 to TRBJ1-1; D gene ambiguous. Trimming cost V 1 base and J 0 bases, with 9 bases left between them. CDR1 SGHTA and CDR2 FQGNSA come from the germline V gene. This CDR3 is 15 amino acids long. The CDR3 DNA reads TGTGCCAGCAGCTTAGTAGTGGCAGTGAACACTGAAGCTTTCTTT. Translating it yields CASSLVVAVNTEAFF.

The chain combines TRBV6-2 or TRBV6-3 with TRBJ2-7; D tentatively fits TRBD1 or TRBD2 (5 bases each). Looked up from germline, CDR1 is MNHEY and CDR2 is SVGEGT. The V and J ends lost 6 bases and 0 bases respectively, with 12 bases between them. CDR3 length: 14 amino acids. The chain's CDR3 is CASSRDGYSYEQYF. The CDR3 DNA reads as TGTGCCAGCAGCCGGGACGGCTACTCCTACGAGCAGTACTTC.

This clonotype showed up many times. This sequence joins TRBV25-1 and TRBJ2-1, with D possibly being TRBD2 (6 bases). Deletions cut 4 bases from V and 4 bases from J, with 20 bases between. Germline-derived CDR1 and CDR2 are MGHDK and SYGVNS. The CDR3 sequence is 17 residues long. The CDR3: CASSAPESSGQYNEQFF. The CDR3, as DNA: TGTGCCAGCAGTGCCCCGGAGAGTAGCGGCCAATACAATGAGCAGTTCTTC.

Many counts were recorded for this clonotype. The CDR3 DNA reads as TGTGCCAGCAGCCCGGGACTCTCTGGAAACACCATATATTTT. This encodes CASSPGLSGNTIYF. V is TRBV7-8 and J is TRBJ1-3, with D tentatively TRBD1 (5 bases). V shed 5 bases and J shed 0 bases, with 8 bases lying between them. Germline CDR1 reads SGHVS; CDR2 reads FQNEAQ. CDR3 size: 14 residues.

The sample holds many counts of this clonotype. The chain has TRBV20-1 and TRBJ2-7; TRBD1 agrees at 7 bases. CDR1 DFQATT and CDR2 SNEGSKA come from the germline V gene (reference sequence). The CDR3 is 14 residues long. Trimming cost V 4 bases and J 7 bases; bases outside gene matches: 13. Written as DNA, the CDR3 is TGCAGTGCTACTCTCCGGCAGGGGGATTCTGAGCAGTACTTC. It yields the protein CSATLRQGDSEQYF.

This clonotype was seen repeatedly, ten times or more. The rearrangement uses TRBV20-1 and TRBJ2-1; D perhaps matches TRBD2 (5 bases). The germline V gene encodes CDR1 DFQATT and CDR2 SNEGSKA (reference sequence). Trimming cost V 3 bases and J 2 bases, with 11 bases left between them. The CDR3 has 14 amino acids. CDR3 in DNA: TGCAGTGCTAGTAGGAGAGCGGCCTACAATGAGCAGTTCTTC. This codes for CSASRRAAYNEQFF.

This clonotype was recorded many times. V is TRBV3-1 and J is TRBJ2-2, with a weak D call TRBD2 (6 bases). The CDR3 loop spans 16 amino acids. V was cut by 8 bases and J by 1 base, with 17 bases left in between. Germline loops: CDR1 LGHDT, CDR2 YNNKEL (reference sequence). CDR3 protein: CASRNLAGMNTGELFF. The CDR3 DNA follows: TGTGCCAGCCGAAACCTCGCGGGGATGAACACCGGGGAGCTGTTTTTT.

By its share, this clonotype is medium-sized. The rearrangement joins TRBV5-1 to TRBJ2-1; 8 positions match TRBD2. CDR1 and CDR2 (germline): SGHRS, YFSETQ. This CDR3 has 17 amino acids. J gave up 4 bases and V 4 bases, and 13 bases lay outside the gene matches. Written as DNA, the CDR3 is TGCGCCAGCAGCCTCGCTCCGGGACTAGGAGTTTACAATGAGCAGTTCTTC. This encodes CASSLAPGLGVYNEQFF.

This rearrangement joins TRBV20-1 to TRBJ2-1; tentatively, D is TRBD1 or TRBD2 (5 bases each). The CDR3 covers 15 residues. Trimming removed 0 bases from V and 8 bases from J, with 17 bases in between. CDR1 and CDR2 (germline): DFQATT, SNEGSKA (reference sequence). CDR3: CSARDRLAGAHEQFF. CDR3 coding DNA: TGCAGTGCTAGAGATCGTCTAGCTGGGGCCCATGAGCAGTTCTTC.

This clonotype was picked up many times. This chain links TRBV12-3 or TRBV12-4 with TRBJ2-7; D possibly corresponds to TRBD2 (6 bases). Trimming removed 3 bases at V and 6 bases at J, with 12 bases between. CDR3 length equals 13 residues. CDR3 loop: CASSFGREVEQYF. The CDR3 nucleotides are TGTGCCAGCAGTTTCGGCAGGGAGGTCGAGCAGTACTTC.

This clonotype was observed many times. The J gene is TRBJ2-7, the V gene TRBV5-1; 7 nucleotides match TRBD1. The CDR3 contains 12 residues. V gave up 5 bases and J gave up 5 bases; unmatched junction bases: 4. CDR1 is SGHRS and CDR2 is YFSETQ in the germline V gene. The CDR3 nucleotides are TGCGCCAGCAGACGGGGACAGCACGAGCAGTACTTC. Its protein is CASRRGQHEQYF.

This clonotype has ten or more counts. The CDR3 loop is CASSLAPGSPGGYTF. The CDR3, as DNA: TGTGCCAGCAGTTTAGCGCCAGGTAGTCCAGGGGGCTACACCTTC. The chain links TRBV12-3 or TRBV12-4 to TRBJ1-2, with a weak D call TRBD1 (5 bases). The CDR3 is 15 residues long. The germline V and J ends were trimmed by 0 bases and 8 bases, with 16 bases remaining between them.

Ten or more counts support this clonotype. This sequence joins TRBV29-1 and TRBJ2-6; possible D gene TRBD1, 5 bases. The CDR3 has 17 residues. Germline CDR1 and CDR2: SQVTM and ANQGSEA. Trimming left V 0 bases short and J 1 base short, with 13 bases between. CDR3 DNA sequence: TGCAGCGTTGAAGAGAGCCCCCAGGGATCTGGGGCCAACGTCCTGACTTTC. Protein sequence: CSVEESPQGSGANVLTF.

This clonotype was counted ten times or more. The rearrangement joins TRBV27 to TRBJ2-3; D uncertain. V lost 8 bases to trimming and J lost 4 bases, with 10 bases between them. Germline-derived CDR1 and CDR2 are MNHEY and SMNVEV (reference sequence). The CDR3 has 12 residues. The CDR3 region is CASSRVADTQYF. CDR3 bases: TGTGCCAGCTCCCGGGTCGCAGATACGCAGTATTTT.

This clonotype occurred many times. The J gene is TRBJ1-1, the V gene TRBV5-1; perhaps TRBD1 as D (5 bases). CDR1 SGHRS and CDR2 YFSETQ come from the germline V gene. V lost 5 bases to trimming and J lost 2 bases, with 16 bases between them. The CDR3 is 15 residues long. The CDR3 is CASRRGATANTEAFF. The CDR3 DNA sequence: TGCGCCAGCAGACGTGGGGCTACAGCAAACACTGAAGCTTTCTTT.

This clonotype was seen ten or more times. V gene TRBV28 combines with J gene TRBJ2-7, with TRBD2 matching over 7 bases. Germline V gives CDR1 MDHEN, CDR2 SYDVKM. J was trimmed by 1 base and V by 1 base; bases with no gene match: 4. This CDR3 spans 15 amino acids. CDR3 DNA: TGTGCCAGCAGTTTATTAGCTAGCGGATCCTACGAGCAGTACTTC. Translation gives CASSLLASGSYEQYF.

This clonotype was detected many times. The chain links TRBV18 to TRBJ1-4; D remains ambiguous. The germline V gene encodes CDR1 KGHSH and CDR2 LQKENI. This CDR3 is 17 amino acids long. The ends were cut back, 4 bases at V and 0 bases at J, with 15 bases in the middle. This CDR3 is CASSRARTGTTNEKLFF. The CDR3 bases are TGTGCCAGCTCACGGGCGAGGACCGGCACAACTAATGAAAAACTGTTTTTT.

This clonotype was counted at least ten times. The chain couples TRBV24-1 to TRBJ2-7; 7 bases are shared with TRBD2. V lost 10 bases and J lost 1; bases outside the gene matches: 3. CDR3 length: 12 residues. Germline CDR1 and CDR2: KGHDR and SFDVKD. In DNA form, the CDR3 reads TGTGCCACGGGCGGGGGTTCCTACGAGCAGTACTTC. Amino acids: CATGGGSYEQYF.

Comment on this clonotype: It may be a read error: a sequence one base away is much more abundant. The chain recombines TRBV5-6 with TRBJ2-7; D possibly corresponds to TRBD1 (5 bases). V lost 1 base and J 9 bases, leaving 14 bases between the germline ends. CDR1 SGHDT and CDR2 YYEEEE come from the germline V gene. There are 13 residues in the CDR3. The CDR3 DNA reads as TGTGCCAGCAGCTTGTCAGGGCCAGGCGCGCAGTACTTC. Translated: CASSLSGPGAQYF.

This clonotype was found many times. The chain couples TRBV28 to TRBJ2-5; D may correspond to TRBD1 or TRBD2 (5 bases each). The CDR3 contains 14 residues. V was shortened by 3 bases and J by 5 bases, with 13 bases between the two germline ends. Germline CDR1 reads MDHEN; CDR2 reads SYDVKM. The CDR3 nucleotides are TGTGCCAGCAGTTTTGGGGGACGACGCGAGACCCAGTACTTC. It encodes CASSFGGRRETQYF.

This clonotype was recorded many times. This chain uses TRBV3-1 with TRBJ1-2; the D is unclear. The CDR3 runs to 14 residues. Per germline, CDR1 LGHDT and CDR2 YNNKEL (reference sequence). With 1 base removed from V and 3 bases from J, the gap between germline ends came to 9 bases. The chain's CDR3 is CASSQGGAHYGYTF. The CDR3 nucleotides read TGTGCCAGCAGCCAAGGCGGCGCCCACTATGGCTACACCTTC.

The chain employs TRBV29-1 and TRBJ2-1; D is uncertain. This CDR3 comprises 13 residues. Germline V gene sequence: CDR1 SQVTM, CDR2 ANQGSEA. The V and J ends lost 2 bases and 5 bases respectively, with 10 bases between them. As DNA, the CDR3 is TGCAGCGTTGAACTCCGCCTCCACAATGAGCAGTTCTTC. This translates into CSVELRLHNEQFF.